The source of this TCR beta chain is a study of T cell responses to AZD1222 COVID-19 vaccine. General study results and limits: Clonal diversity was possibly underestimated, and the donors were mostly white British, with more females. Breadth and depth of Spike-specific TCRs rose after two AZD1222 doses.

The CDR3 extends over 14 amino acids. The germline V gene has CDR1 SNHLY and CDR2 FYNNEI. The V gene end was trimmed by 6 bases and the J gene end by 3 bases; junction bases not matched to a gene: 6. Repertoires were generated with immunoSEQ multiplex PCR, while TCRdb's copy carries only in-frame clones and drops some. The data show some 95,000 clones, approximately 86% seen once. On this clone: Its antigen is unidentified.

The input for sequencing was peripheral blood, taken on day 0 of AZD1222 vaccination. This chain joins TRBV2 and TRBJ2-3; TRBD1 agrees at 7 bases. The source is an adult in good health. The CDR3 is CASRAQGRTDTQYF. The CDR3 nucleotides read TGTGCCAGCAGGGCACAGGGGAGAACAGATACGCAGTATTTT.